The sequence of this T cell receptor (beta chain) was determined in a study of OX40 agonist ivuxolimab in advanced cancers. Assay: immunoSEQ multiplex PCR; the TCRdb copy retains only in-frame clones and omits some. The sample lists about 49,000 clones; 84% were seen once. Trimming left V 6 bases short and J 3 bases short, with 24 bases between. This CDR3 has 17 amino acids. From germline, CDR1 is MDHEN and CDR2 SYDVKM. V and J are TRBV28 and TRBJ2-7; D tentatively reads TRBD1 or TRBD2 (5 bases each). Here the sequenced sample was CD4+ or CD8+ T cells sorted from blood, taken in a trial of the OX40 agonist ivuxolimab. The TCR comes from an adult with an advanced solid tumor such as melanoma, head and neck, liver or kidney cancer. The CDR3 DNA follows: TGTGCCAGCAGCACCTTCCGGGACCCAGAGGGCCTCTACGAGCAGTACTTC. This codes for CASSTFRDPEGLYEQYF.